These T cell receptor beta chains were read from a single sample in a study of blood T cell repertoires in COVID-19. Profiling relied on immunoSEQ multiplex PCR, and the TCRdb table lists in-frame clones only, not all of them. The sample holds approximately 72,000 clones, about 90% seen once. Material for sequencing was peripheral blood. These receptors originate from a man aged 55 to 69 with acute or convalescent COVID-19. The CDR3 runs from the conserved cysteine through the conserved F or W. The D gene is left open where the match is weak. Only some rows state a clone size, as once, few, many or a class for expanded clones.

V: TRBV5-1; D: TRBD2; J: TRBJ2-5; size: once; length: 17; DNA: TGCGCCAGCAGCTTGGATGCTAGCGGGGGAACCCAAGAGACCCAGTACTTC; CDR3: CASSLDASGGTQETQYF
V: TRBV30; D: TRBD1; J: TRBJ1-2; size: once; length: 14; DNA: TGTGCCTGGAGACGTCCCGGACAGGTCTATGGCTACACCTTC; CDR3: CAWRRPGQVYGYTF
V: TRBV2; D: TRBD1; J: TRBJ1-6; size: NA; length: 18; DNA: TGTGCCAGCAGAGGAGGGACAGAGGGATCCCTCGGAAATTCACCCCTCCACTTT; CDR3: CASRGGTEGSLGNSPLHF
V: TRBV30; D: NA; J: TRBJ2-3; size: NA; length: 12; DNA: TGTGCCTGGAGTGTAAAACGGGGGACGCAGTATTTT; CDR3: CAWSVKRGTQYF
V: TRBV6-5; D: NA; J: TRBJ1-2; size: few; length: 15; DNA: TGTGCCAGCAGTTACTCTGGGGCAGCTAACTATGGCTACACCTTC; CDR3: CASSYSGAANYGYTF
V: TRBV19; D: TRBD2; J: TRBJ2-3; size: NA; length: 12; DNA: TGTGCCAGTAGTACCGGGACTAGTAACAGGTATTTT; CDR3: CASSTGTSNRYF
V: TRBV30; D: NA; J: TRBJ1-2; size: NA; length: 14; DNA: TGTGCCTGGAGTGTACAAGGAGCGAGCTATGGCTACACCTTC; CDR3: CAWSVQGASYGYTF
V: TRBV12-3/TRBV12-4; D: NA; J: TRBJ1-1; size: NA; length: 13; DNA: TGTGCCAGCAGTTTTGACAGTTACACTGAAGCTTTCTTT; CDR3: CASSFDSYTEAFF
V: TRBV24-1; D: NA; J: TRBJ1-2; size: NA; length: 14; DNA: TGTGCCACCAGTGATACAGCAGCTAACTATGGCTACACCTTC; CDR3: CATSDTAANYGYTF
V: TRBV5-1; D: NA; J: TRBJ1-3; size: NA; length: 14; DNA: TGCGCCAGCAGCCGCGAGGCCTCTGGAAACACCATATATTTT; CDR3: CASSREASGNTIYF
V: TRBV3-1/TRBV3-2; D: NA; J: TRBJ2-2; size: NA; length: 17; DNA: TGTGCCAGCAGCCGCGGGCTGGGGGGTACGGGGACCGGGGAGCTGTTTTTT; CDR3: CASSRGLGGTGTGELFF
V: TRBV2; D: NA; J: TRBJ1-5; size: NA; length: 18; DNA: TGTGCCAGCCCGCACCGGAACAGGCTCTCGAATATTAATCAGCCCCAGCATTTT; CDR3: CASPHRNRLSNINQPQHF
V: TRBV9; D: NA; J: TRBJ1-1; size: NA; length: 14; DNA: TGTGCCAGCAGCGTAGCCGGAGGGTACACTGAAGCTTTCTTT; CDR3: CASSVAGGYTEAFF
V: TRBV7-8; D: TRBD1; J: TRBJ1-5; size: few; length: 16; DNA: TGTGCCAGCAGCTTGAACGACGGGACAGGCAATCAGCCCCAGCATTTT; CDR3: CASSLNDGTGNQPQHF
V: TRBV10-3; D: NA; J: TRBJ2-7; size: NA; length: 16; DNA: TGTGCCATCAGTGATCTTTTCAGGGGCTCTACCTCCGGGCAGTACTTC; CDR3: CAISDLFRGSTSGQYF